This note documents a single T cell receptor (beta chain) sequence. MiXCR, run by TCRdb on the 5' RACE reads, gives a single entry per CDR3 protein. The sample lists approximately 240,000 distinct CDR3 sequences, roughly 15% seen once, with about 4% in the top ten. This entry is derived from a study of T-cell memory formation after mild COVID-19. The CDR3 covers 15 residues. Looked up from germline, CDR1 is GTSNPN and CDR2 is SVGIG (reference sequence). Trimming shortened V by 2 bases and J by 5 bases, and 15 bases separated the two germline ends. This chain uses TRBV30 with TRBJ2-2; the D gene is possibly TRBD2 (7 bases). What was sequenced was PBMCs or a T cell subset sorted from them (not recorded which). This receptor was taken from a man aged 18 to 35 who had mild COVID-19 (a few samples of this study predate the infection). Cell type and time point are not known. The CDR3 spells CAWSRRGRRTGELFF. CDR3 sequence (DNA): TGTGCCTGGAGTCGGCGGGGGCGAAGAACCGGGGAGCTGTTTTTT.